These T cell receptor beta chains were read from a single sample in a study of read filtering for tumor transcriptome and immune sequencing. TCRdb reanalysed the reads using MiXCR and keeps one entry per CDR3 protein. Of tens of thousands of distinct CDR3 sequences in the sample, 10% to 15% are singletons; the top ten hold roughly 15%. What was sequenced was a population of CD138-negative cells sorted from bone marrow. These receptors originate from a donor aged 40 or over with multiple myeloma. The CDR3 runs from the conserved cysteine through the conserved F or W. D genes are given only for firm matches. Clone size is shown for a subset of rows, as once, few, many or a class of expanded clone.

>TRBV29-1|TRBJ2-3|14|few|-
TGCAGCGCCCCCTCTGGGGGTTTGGTGAGTACGCAGTATTTT
CSAPSGGLVSTQYF
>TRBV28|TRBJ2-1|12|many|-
TGTGCCAGCAGTTTTTCGGTAAATGAGCAGTTCTTC
CASSFSVNEQFF
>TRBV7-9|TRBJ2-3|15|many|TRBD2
TGTGCCAGCAGCTTAGTTGCGGGAGTGATAGATACGCAGTATTTT
CASSLVAGVIDTQYF
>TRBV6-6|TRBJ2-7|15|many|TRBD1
TGTGCCAGCAGCCTAGACAGGGGGCGAGCCTACGAGCAGTACTTC
CASSLDRGRAYEQYF
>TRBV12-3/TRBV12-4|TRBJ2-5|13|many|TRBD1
TGTGCCAGCAGCCAAGGGACAGGGGAGACCCAGTACTTC
CASSQGTGETQYF
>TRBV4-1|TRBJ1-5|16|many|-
TGCGCCAGCAGCCAAGATTCGGGACTCTTGAATCAGCCCCAGCATTTT
CASSQDSGLLNQPQHF
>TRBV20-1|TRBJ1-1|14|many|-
TGCAGTGCTCCCCTTGCGGGGGGCTTCGGTGAAGCCTTCTTT
CSAPLAGGFGEAFF
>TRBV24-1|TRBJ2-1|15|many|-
TGTGCCACCAGTGATCCCTCTTCTATTTACAATGAGCAGTTCTTC
CATSDPSSIYNEQFF
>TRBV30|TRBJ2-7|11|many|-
TGTGCCTGGTCCCTGAACTACGAGCAGTACTTC
CAWSLNYEQYF
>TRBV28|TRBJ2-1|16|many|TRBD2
TGTGCCAGCAGTTTACGACTAGCGTCGGCCTACAATGAGCAGTTCTTC
CASSLRLASAYNEQFF
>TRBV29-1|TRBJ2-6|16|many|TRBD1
TGCAGCGTGGGACAGGGGGCCGGGTCTGGGGCCAACGTCCTGACTTTC
CSVGQGAGSGANVLTF
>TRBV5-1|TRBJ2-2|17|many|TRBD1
TGCGCCAGCAGCTTGTTGGTAGACAGGGGGAAAATCGGGGAGCTGTTTTTT
CASSLLVDRGKIGELFF
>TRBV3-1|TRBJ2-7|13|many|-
TGTGCCAGCAGCCCGTATGGTACCACGGAGCAGTACTTC
CASSPYGTTEQYF
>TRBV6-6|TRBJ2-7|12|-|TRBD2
TGTGCCAGCAGTTCGGCGGGAGGTGAGCAGTACTTC
CASSSAGGEQYF
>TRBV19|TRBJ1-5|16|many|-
TGTGCCAGTAGTATAGAAGCGCAGCTACCCAATCAGCCCCAGCATTTT
CASSIEAQLPNQPQHF
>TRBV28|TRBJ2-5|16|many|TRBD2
TGTGCCAGCAGTTTAGCGGGAGGGCCTCTCCAAGAGACCCAGTACTTC
CASSLAGGPLQETQYF
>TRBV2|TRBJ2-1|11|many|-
TGTGCCAGCGAGAGTTACAATGAGCAGTTCTTC
CASESYNEQFF
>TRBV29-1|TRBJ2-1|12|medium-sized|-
TGCAGCGTATTCCGACAGAACAATGAGCAGTTCTTC
CSVFRQNNEQFF
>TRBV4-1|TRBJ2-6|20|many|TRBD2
TGCGCCAGCAGCCAAGATCGTCTGGCTAGCGGGAGATCCTGGGCCAACGTCCTGACTTTC
CASSQDRLASGRSWANVLTF